This is a list of T cell receptor beta chains from one sample in a study of T cell responses to AZD1222 COVID-19 vaccine. Only in-frame clones appear in the TCRdb table, and some are missing; sequencing was by immunoSEQ multiplex PCR. The sample has about 110,000 clones, 65% to 85% seen once. Sequencing was performed on peripheral blood, taken on day 0 of AZD1222 vaccination. The receptors derive from an adult in good health. The CDR3 runs from the conserved cysteine through the conserved F or W. The D gene is left open where the match is weak. Size values are once, few and many counts, or a class for expanded clones, and some rows have none.

V,J,size,D,CDR3,DNA
TRBV12-3/TRBV12-4,TRBJ2-4,.,.,CASSHYRTYIQYF,TGTGCCAGCAGTCACTACCGGACATACATTCAGTACTTC
TRBV2,TRBJ2-7,.,TRBD1,CASSGQGVNEQYF,TGTGCCAGCAGCGGACAGGGAGTAAACGAGCAGTACTTC
TRBV7-9,TRBJ2-5,.,.,CASSSIGAGEQETQYF,TGTGCCAGCAGCTCCATCGGGGCAGGAGAACAAGAGACCCAGTACTTC
TRBV6-5,TRBJ2-7,.,.,CASSSRQTYEQYF,TGTGCCAGCAGCTCCCGACAGACCTACGAGCAGTACTTC
TRBV11-1,TRBJ2-1,.,.,CASSSTLTSSYNEQFF,TGTGCCAGCAGCTCTACACTCACGAGCTCCTACAATGAGCAGTTCTTC
TRBV28,TRBJ1-5,.,.,CASSPSGRDSNQPQHF,TGTGCCAGCAGCCCATCAGGGAGGGATAGCAATCAGCCCCAGCATTTT
TRBV6-5,TRBJ2-7,once,.,CATTGRGGVYEQYF,TGTGCCACTACAGGCAGAGGAGGGGTCTACGAGCAGTACTTC
TRBV28,TRBJ2-7,.,.,CASNRETSYEQYF,TGTGCCAGCAATAGAGAGACGTCCTACGAGCAGTACTTC
TRBV18,TRBJ2-1,once,.,CASSPLTRDPPSWHGGTYNEQFF,TGTGCCAGCTCACCCCTCACTAGAGACCCCCCTTCCTGGCACGGGGGCACCTACAATGAGCAGTTCTTC
TRBV11-3,TRBJ2-3,many,.,CASSPDGGRTQYF,TGTGCCAGCAGCCCAGACGGGGGAAGGACGCAGTATTTT
TRBV28,TRBJ1-1,.,.,CASSLLHQGAEAFF,TGTGCCAGCAGTTTACTCCATCAAGGGGCAGAAGCTTTCTTT
TRBV19,TRBJ2-2,once,TRBD1,CASSPLDRGRAGELFF,TGTGCCAGTAGTCCCTTAGACAGGGGGCGCGCCGGGGAGCTGTTTTTT